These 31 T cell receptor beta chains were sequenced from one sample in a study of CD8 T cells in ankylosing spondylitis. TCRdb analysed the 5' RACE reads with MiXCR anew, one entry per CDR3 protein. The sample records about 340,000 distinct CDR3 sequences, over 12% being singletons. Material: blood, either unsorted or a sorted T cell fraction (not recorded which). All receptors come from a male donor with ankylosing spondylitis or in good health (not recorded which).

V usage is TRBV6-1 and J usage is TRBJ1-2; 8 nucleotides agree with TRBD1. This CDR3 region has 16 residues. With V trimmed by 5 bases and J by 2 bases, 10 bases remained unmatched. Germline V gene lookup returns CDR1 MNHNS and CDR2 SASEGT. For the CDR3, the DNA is TGTGCCAGCAGTCAACTTCACGACAGGGGAAACTATGGCTACACCTTC. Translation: CASSQLHDRGNYGYTF.

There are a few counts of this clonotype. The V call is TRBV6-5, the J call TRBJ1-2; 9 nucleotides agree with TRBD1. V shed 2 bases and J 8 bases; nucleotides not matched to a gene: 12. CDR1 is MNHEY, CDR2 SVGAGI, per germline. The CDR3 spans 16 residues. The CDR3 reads CASSYRKTGGGSGYTF. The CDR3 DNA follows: TGTGCCAGCAGTTACCGAAAAACAGGGGGCGGAAGCGGCTACACCTTC.

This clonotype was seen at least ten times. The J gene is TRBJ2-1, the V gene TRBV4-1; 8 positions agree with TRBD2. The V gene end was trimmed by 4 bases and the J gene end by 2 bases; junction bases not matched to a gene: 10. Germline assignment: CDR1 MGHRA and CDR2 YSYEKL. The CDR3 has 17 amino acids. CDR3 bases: TGCGCCAGCAGCCGATCAGGACTAGCAGTCACCTACAATGAGCAGTTCTTC. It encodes CASSRSGLAVTYNEQFF.

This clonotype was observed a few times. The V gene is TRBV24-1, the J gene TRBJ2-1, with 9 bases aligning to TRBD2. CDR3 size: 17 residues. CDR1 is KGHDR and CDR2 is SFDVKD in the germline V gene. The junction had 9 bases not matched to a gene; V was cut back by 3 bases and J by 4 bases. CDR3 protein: CATSDGSGSLEYNEQFF. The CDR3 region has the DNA TGTGCCACCAGTGATGGTAGCGGGAGTCTGGAGTACAATGAGCAGTTCTTC.

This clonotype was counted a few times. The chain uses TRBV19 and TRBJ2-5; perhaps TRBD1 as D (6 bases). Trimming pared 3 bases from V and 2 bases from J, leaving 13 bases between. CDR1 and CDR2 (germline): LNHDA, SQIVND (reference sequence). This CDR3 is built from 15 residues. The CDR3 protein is CASSIVLGQQETQYF. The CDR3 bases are TGTGCCAGTAGTATCGTACTTGGACAGCAAGAGACCCAGTACTTC.

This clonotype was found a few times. CDR3 nucleotide sequence: TGCGCCAGCGGAAAGGGACAGGGATTGAACACTGAAGCTTTCTTT. Residues: CASGKGQGLNTEAFF. V usage is TRBV5-1 and J usage is TRBJ1-1; 9 nucleotides agree with TRBD1. After removal of 7 bases from V and 0 bases from J, the junction contained 7 bases not matched to a gene. From germline, CDR1 is SGHRS and CDR2 YFSETQ. The length of the CDR3 is 15 residues.

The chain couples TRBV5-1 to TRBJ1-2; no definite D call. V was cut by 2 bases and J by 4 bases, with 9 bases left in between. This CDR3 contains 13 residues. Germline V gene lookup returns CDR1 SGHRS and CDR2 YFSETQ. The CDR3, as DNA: TGCGCCAGCAGCTTAGGGATGATCTATGGCTACACCTTC. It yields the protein CASSLGMIYGYTF. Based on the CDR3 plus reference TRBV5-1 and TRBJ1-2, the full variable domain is KAGVTQTPRYLIKTRGQQVTLSCSPISGHRSVSWYQQTPGQGLQFLFEYFSETQRNKGNFPGRFSGRQFSNSRSEMNVSTLELGDSALYLCASSLGMIYGYTFGSGTRLTVV.

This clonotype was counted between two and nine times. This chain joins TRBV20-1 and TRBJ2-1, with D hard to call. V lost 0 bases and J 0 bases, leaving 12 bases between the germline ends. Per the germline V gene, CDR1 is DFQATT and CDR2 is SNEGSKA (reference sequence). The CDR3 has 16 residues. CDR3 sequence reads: CSARDLGSSSYNEQFF. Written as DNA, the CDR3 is TGCAGTGCTAGAGACCTCGGGTCGAGCTCCTACAATGAGCAGTTCTTC.

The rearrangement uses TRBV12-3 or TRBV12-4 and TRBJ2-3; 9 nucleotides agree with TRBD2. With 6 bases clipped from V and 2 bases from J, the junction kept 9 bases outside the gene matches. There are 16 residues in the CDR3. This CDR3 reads CASSHPASGVTDTQYF. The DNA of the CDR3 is TGTGCCAGCAGCCACCCGGCTAGCGGGGTCACAGATACGCAGTATTTT.

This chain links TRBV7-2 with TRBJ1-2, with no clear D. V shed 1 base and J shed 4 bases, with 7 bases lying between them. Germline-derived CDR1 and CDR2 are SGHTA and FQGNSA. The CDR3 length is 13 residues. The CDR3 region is CASSLGRLYGYTF. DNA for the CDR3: TGTGCCAGCAGCTTAGGACGCCTCTATGGCTACACCTTC.

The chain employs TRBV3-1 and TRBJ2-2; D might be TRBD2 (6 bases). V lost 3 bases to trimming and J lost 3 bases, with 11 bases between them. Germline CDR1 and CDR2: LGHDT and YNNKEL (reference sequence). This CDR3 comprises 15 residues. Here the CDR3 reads CASSQGTPDTGELFF. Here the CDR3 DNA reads TGTGCCAGCAGCCAGGGGACTCCAGACACCGGGGAGCTGTTTTTT.

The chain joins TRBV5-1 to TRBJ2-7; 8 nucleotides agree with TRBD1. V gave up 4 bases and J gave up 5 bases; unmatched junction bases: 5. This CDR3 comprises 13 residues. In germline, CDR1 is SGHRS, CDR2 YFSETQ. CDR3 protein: CASSNNRGNEQYF. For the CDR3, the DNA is TGCGCCAGCAGCAACAACAGGGGGAACGAGCAGTACTTC.

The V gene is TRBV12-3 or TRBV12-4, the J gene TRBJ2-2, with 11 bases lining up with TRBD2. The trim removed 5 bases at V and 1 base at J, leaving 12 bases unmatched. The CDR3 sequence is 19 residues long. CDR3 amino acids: CASSSAPPGTSGNTGELFF. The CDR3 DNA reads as TGTGCCAGCAGTAGCGCCCCGCCCGGGACTAGCGGGAACACCGGGGAGCTGTTTTTT.

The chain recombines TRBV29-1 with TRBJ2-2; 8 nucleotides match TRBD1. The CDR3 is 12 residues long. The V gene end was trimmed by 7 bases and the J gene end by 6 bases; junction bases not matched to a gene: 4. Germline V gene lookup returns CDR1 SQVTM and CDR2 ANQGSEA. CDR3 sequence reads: CSGLTGAGELFF. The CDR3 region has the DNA TGCAGCGGACTGACAGGGGCCGGGGAGCTGTTTTTT.

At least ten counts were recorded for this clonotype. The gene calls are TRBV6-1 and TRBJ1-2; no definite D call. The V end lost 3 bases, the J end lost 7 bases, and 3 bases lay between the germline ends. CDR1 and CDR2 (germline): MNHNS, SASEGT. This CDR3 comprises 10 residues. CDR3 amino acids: CASSEGGYTF. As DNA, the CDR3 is TGTGCCAGCAGTGAGGGTGGCTACACCTTC.

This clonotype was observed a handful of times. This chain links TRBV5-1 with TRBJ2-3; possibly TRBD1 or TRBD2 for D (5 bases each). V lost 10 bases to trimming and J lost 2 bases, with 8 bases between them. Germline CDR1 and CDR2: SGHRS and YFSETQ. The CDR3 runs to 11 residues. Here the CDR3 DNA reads TGCGCCTCCGGGACCACAGATACGCAGTATTTT. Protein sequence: CASGTTDTQYF.

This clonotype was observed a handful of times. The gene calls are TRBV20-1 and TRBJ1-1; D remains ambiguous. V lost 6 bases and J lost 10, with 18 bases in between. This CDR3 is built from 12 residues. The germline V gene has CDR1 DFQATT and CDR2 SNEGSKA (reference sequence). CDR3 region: CSALGGGRGAFF. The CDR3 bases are TGCAGTGCCCTTGGCGGTGGCCGTGGAGCTTTCTTT.

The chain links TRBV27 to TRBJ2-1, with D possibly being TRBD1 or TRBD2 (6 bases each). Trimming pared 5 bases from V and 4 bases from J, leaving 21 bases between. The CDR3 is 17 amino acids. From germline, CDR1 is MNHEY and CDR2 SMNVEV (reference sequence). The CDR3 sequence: CASSPRGALVEYNEQFF. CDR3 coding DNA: TGTGCCAGCAGTCCGAGGGGGGCCCTAGTAGAATACAATGAGCAGTTCTTC.

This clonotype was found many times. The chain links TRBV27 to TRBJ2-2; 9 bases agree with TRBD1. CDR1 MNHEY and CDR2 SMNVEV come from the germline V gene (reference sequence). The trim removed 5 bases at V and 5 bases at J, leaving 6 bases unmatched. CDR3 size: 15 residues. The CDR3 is CASSGRQGGTGELFF. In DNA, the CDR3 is TGTGCCAGCAGTGGACGACAGGGGGGAACCGGGGAGCTGTTTTTT.

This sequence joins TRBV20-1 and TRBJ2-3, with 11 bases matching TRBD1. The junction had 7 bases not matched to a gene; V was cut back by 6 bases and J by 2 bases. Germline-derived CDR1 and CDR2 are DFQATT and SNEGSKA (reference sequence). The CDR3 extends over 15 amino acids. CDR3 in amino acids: CSAEDRGLATDTQYF. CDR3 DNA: TGCAGTGCGGAGGACAGGGGGCTGGCCACAGATACGCAGTATTTT.

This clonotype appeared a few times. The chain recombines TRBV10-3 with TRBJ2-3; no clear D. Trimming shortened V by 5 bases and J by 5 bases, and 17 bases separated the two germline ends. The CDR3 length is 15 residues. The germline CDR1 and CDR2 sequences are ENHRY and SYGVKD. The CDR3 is CAISPGSQWGDTQYF. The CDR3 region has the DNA TGTGCCATCAGTCCGGGCTCTCAGTGGGGAGATACGCAGTATTTT.

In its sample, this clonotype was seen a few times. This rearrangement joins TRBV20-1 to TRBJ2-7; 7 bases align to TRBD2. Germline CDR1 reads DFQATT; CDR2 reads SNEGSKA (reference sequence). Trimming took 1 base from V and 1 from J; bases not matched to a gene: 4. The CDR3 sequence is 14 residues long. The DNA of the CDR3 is TGCAGTGCTAGAGGACAAGCGGGATCCTACGAGCAGTACTTC. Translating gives CSARGQAGSYEQYF.

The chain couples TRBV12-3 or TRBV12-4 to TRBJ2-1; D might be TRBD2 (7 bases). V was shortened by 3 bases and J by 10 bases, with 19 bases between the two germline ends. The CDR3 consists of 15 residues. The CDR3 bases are TGTGCCAGCAGTTTGGGGCTAGCGGCGCAGGGGGAGCAGTTCTTC. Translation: CASSLGLAAQGEQFF.

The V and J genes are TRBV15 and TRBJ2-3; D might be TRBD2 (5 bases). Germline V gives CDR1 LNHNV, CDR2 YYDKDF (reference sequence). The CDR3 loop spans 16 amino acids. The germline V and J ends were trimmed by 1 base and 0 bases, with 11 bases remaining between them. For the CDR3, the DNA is TGTGCCACCAGCAGAGCTCAAGGGAGTAGCACAGATACGCAGTATTTT. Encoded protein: CATSRAQGSSTDTQYF.

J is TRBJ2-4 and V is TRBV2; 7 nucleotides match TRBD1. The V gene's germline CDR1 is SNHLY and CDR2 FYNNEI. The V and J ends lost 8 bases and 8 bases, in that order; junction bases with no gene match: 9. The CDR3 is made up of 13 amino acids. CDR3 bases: TGTGCCAGCGATCCGGGACAGCTTGACATTCAGTACTTC. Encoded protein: CASDPGQLDIQYF.

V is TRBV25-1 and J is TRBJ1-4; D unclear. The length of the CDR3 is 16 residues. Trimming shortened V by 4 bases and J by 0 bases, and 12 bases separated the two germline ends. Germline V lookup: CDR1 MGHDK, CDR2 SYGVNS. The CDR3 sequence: CASSALPQTTNEKLFF. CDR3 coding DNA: TGTGCCAGCAGTGCCCTTCCCCAGACAACTAATGAAAAACTGTTTTTT.

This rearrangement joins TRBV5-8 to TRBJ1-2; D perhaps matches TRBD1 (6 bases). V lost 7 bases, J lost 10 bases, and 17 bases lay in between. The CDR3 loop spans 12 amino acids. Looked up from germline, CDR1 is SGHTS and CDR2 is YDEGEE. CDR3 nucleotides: TGTGCCAGCCACAGGGAACGAAGCGTCTACACCTTC. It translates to CASHRERSVYTF.

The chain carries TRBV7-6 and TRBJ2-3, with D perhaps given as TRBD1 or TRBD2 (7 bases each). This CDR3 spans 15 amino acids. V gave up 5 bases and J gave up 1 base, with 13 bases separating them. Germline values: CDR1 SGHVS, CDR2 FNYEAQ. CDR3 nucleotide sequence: TGTGCCAGCAGCCGGAGCGGGACAGGCACAGATACGCAGTATTTT. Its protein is CASSRSGTGTDTQYF.

The CDR3 nucleotides read TGTGCCAGCAGTTACTCAGGAGCGGGTTGGCGGGGGGGCAATGAGCAGTTCTTC. Amino acids: CASSYSGAGWRGGNEQFF. This rearrangement joins TRBV6-5 to TRBJ2-1, with 9 bases matching TRBD2. J was trimmed by 6 bases and V by 0 bases; bases with no gene match: 12. The length of the CDR3 is 18 residues. Germline CDR1 is MNHEY and CDR2 is SVGAGI.

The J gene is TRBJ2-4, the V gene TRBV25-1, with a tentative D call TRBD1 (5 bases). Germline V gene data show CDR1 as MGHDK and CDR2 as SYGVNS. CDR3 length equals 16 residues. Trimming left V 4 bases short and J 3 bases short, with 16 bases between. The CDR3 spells CASSGGDPLGKNIQYF. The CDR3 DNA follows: TGTGCCAGCAGTGGGGGCGACCCCCTAGGCAAAAACATTCAGTACTTC.

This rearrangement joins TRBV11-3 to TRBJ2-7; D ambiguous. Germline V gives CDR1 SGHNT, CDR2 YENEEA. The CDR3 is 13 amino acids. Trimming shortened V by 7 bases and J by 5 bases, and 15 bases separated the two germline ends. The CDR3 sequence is CASTPEVGNEQYF. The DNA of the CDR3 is TGTGCCAGCACGCCAGAGGTTGGGAACGAGCAGTACTTC.